Presented here are 26 T cell receptor beta chains from one specimen sequenced in a study of T cell repertoires in cytomegalovirus infection. TCRdb re-analysed the reads in MiXCR, keeping a single row per CDR3 protein. Here the sample spans 250,000 to 300,000 distinct CDR3 sequences, 15% to 20% being singletons. The sample comprised CD8+ T cells from PBMCs. All receptors come from a human donor in good health (CMV status not recorded). Some clones in this sample may be carry-over from other donors' samples.

This clonotype was counted at least ten times. The chain employs TRBV28 and TRBJ1-1; maybe TRBD1 (5 bases). Trimming removed 3 bases from V and 0 bases from J, with 17 bases in between. CDR3 length equals 17 residues. The V gene's germline CDR1 is MDHEN and CDR2 SYDVKM. The CDR3 DNA follows: TGTGCCAGCAGTTTGAGGGGCCTCTCCCTACTGAACACTGAAGCTTTCTTT. Protein product: CASSLRGLSLLNTEAFF.

The gene calls are TRBV9 and TRBJ2-7, with D possibly being TRBD1 or TRBD2 (6 bases each). The V end lost 0 bases, the J end lost 5 bases, and 12 bases lay between the germline ends. The CDR3 consists of 14 residues. CDR1 is SGDLS, CDR2 YYNGEE, per germline. CDR3 in amino acids: CASSVGGGPDEQYF. DNA for the CDR3: TGTGCCAGCAGCGTAGGAGGGGGGCCGGACGAGCAGTACTTC.

This clonotype was observed many times. The J gene is TRBJ1-3, the V gene TRBV7-6; possibly TRBD1 for D (6 bases). This CDR3 contains 15 residues. CDR1 and CDR2 (germline): SGHVS, FNYEAQ. Trimming pared 8 bases from V and 0 bases from J, leaving 14 bases between. CDR3 residues: CASGGTGSSGNTIYF. Written as DNA, the CDR3 is TGTGCCAGCGGGGGAACAGGGTCCTCTGGAAACACCATATATTTT.

This clonotype was counted only a few times. The V call is TRBV4-1, the J call TRBJ1-5; D is unclear. V lost 2 bases to trimming and J lost 2 bases, with 13 bases between them. CDR1 and CDR2 (germline): MGHRA, YSYEKL. The CDR3 totals 16 residues. The CDR3 coding sequence is TGCGCCAGCAGCCAACTAGGGCGGTACGGCAATCAGCCCCAGCATTTT. The encoded protein is CASSQLGRYGNQPQHF.

This clonotype was seen at least ten times. The rearrangement joins TRBV7-6 to TRBJ2-3; 16 nucleotides match TRBD2. CDR3 length: 22 residues. The ends lost 5 bases at V and 2 bases at J; junction bases unmatched: 19. Germline values: CDR1 SGHVS, CDR2 FNYEAQ. This chain's CDR3 is CASSEHPPPGTSGGEDTDTQYF. The CDR3 bases are TGTGCCAGCAGCGAACACCCCCCCCCCGGGACTAGCGGGGGGGAAGACACAGATACGCAGTATTTT. The full variable domain, its missing parts supplied by reference TRBV7-6 and TRBJ2-3, is GAGVSQSPRYKVTKRGQDVALRCDPISGHVSLYWYRQALGQGPEFLTYFNYEAQQDKSGLPNDRFSAERPEGSISTLTIQRTEQRDSAMYRCASSEHPPPGTSGGEDTDTQYFGPGTRLTVL.

This sequence joins TRBV7-3 and TRBJ2-2; 7 bases align to TRBD2. The CDR3 extends over 17 amino acids. V was clipped by 2 bases and J by 5 bases; unmatched bases: 11. Germline assignment: CDR1 SGHTA and CDR2 FQGTGA. Here the CDR3 DNA reads TGTGCCAGCAGCTTAGATGGATCGGGGGGTCGGACCGGGGAGCTGTTTTTT. Its protein is CASSLDGSGGRTGELFF.

This clonotype has a handful of counts. J is TRBJ2-5 and V is TRBV11-2, with 9 bases lining up with TRBD2. The J segment lost 5 bases and the V segment lost 4 bases, leaving 8 bases of the junction unmatched. The germline V gene has CDR1 SGHAT and CDR2 FQNNGV. The length of the CDR3 is 15 residues. The CDR3 sequence: CASSSRRGGLETQYF. The CDR3 DNA is TGTGCCAGCAGCTCGAGGCGGGGGGGCCTTGAGACCCAGTACTTC.

This clonotype was seen many times. The gene calls are TRBV7-2 and TRBJ2-1; D might be TRBD1 (7 bases). Deletions cut 4 bases from V and 4 bases from J, with 14 bases between. CDR3 length: 15 residues. Germline lookup yields CDR1 SGHTA and CDR2 FQGNSA. The CDR3 DNA sequence: TGTGCCAGCAGCTCGCGGGACAGCTATTACAATGAGCAGTTCTTC. The encoded protein is CASSSRDSYYNEQFF.

There are a few counts of this clonotype. The V gene is TRBV28, the J gene TRBJ2-7, with D hard to call. V was shortened by 7 bases and J by 3 bases, with 16 bases between the two germline ends. There are 14 residues in the CDR3. Germline lookup yields CDR1 MDHEN and CDR2 SYDVKM. CDR3 amino acids: CASTTMGISYEQYF. DNA of the CDR3: TGTGCCAGCACCACTATGGGGATTAGCTACGAGCAGTACTTC.

The chain joins TRBV27 to TRBJ1-6; TRBD1 might be the D (5 bases). V lost 2 bases to trimming and J lost 7 bases, with 21 bases between them. The germline V gene has CDR1 MNHEY and CDR2 SMNVEV (reference sequence). The length of the CDR3 is 18 residues. CDR3 DNA: TGTGCCAGCAGTTTAGTTTACCCCCCGGGACGGGAGAATTCACCCCTCCACTTT. This sequence encodes CASSLVYPPGRENSPLHF.

This clonotype was counted a few times. The chain has TRBV9 and TRBJ2-7, with TRBD1 matching over 9 bases. The CDR3 has 14 residues. V lost 0 bases, J lost 5 bases, and 3 bases stayed unmatched. Germline-derived CDR1 and CDR2 are SGDLS and YYNGEE. The CDR3 region has the DNA TGTGCCAGCAGCGTAGGAGGGACAGGGAACGAGCAGTACTTC. It specifies CASSVGGTGNEQYF.

This chain links TRBV27 with TRBJ1-5, with 8 bases matching TRBD1. Trimming removed 6 bases from V and 4 bases from J; junction bases left unmatched: 5. Germline V gene lookup returns CDR1 MNHEY and CDR2 SMNVEV (reference sequence). CDR3 size: 14 residues. The CDR3 nucleotides are TGTGCCAGCAGCCCGGACAGGGTGAATCAGCCCCAGCATTTT. Protein sequence: CASSPDRVNQPQHF.

In its sample, this clonotype was seen a few times. The V gene is TRBV3-1, the J gene TRBJ2-2; 7 bases line up with TRBD1. The V gene's germline CDR1 is LGHDT and CDR2 YNNKEL (reference sequence). After removal of 1 base from V and 5 bases from J, the junction contained 10 bases not matched to a gene. CDR3 length: 17 amino acids. This CDR3 is CASSQVWSGGETGELFF. CDR3 DNA: TGTGCCAGCAGCCAAGTCTGGTCAGGGGGTGAAACCGGGGAGCTGTTTTTT.

In regard to this clonotype: A much larger clone differs by one base, so this may be a read error. The DNA for the CDR3 is TGTGCCAGCAACCTAGAGAGGGGGGAGAACACTGAAGCTTTCTTT. This codes for CASNLERGENTEAFF. The chain links TRBV7-8 to TRBJ1-1; perhaps TRBD1 as D (6 bases). Germline CDR1 reads SGHVS; CDR2 reads FQNEAQ. The V and J ends lost 7 bases and 1 base respectively, with 16 bases between them. CDR3 length: 15 amino acids.

Many counts were recorded for this clonotype. The V call is TRBV4-1, the J call TRBJ1-1; D is possibly TRBD1 (6 bases). V lost 2 bases and J 2 bases, leaving 15 bases between the germline ends. CDR1 and CDR2 from the germline V gene are MGHRA and YSYEKL. The CDR3 contains 16 residues. The CDR3 loop is CASSQYTTGFNTEAFF. CDR3 nucleotide sequence: TGCGCCAGCAGCCAATACACGACAGGTTTTAACACTGAAGCTTTCTTT.

This clonotype was detected a few times. The V gene is TRBV5-1, the J gene TRBJ2-3, with TRBD2 matching over 9 bases. Germline trimming cut 3 bases from V and 2 bases from J; bases unmatched to any gene: 10. This CDR3 is 17 amino acids long. The germline gives CDR1 SGHRS, CDR2 YFSETQ. The CDR3 here is CASSSQGLAGYTDTQYF. The DNA for the CDR3 is TGCGCCAGCAGCTCCCAGGGTCTAGCGGGGTACACAGATACGCAGTATTTT.

This clonotype was counted between two and nine times. The chain employs TRBV20-1 and TRBJ2-7, with TRBD1 matching 8 bases. CDR3 length equals 15 residues. The V segment lost 3 bases and the J segment 3 bases; nucleotides outside the gene matches: 10. Germline V gene sequence: CDR1 DFQATT, CDR2 SNEGSKA (reference sequence). CDR3 nucleotides: TGCAGTGCTAGCCCAAGGACAGGGATGGTCTACGAGCAGTACTTC. Its translation is CSASPRTGMVYEQYF.

A few counts support this clonotype. The chain is built from TRBV12-3 or TRBV12-4 and TRBJ1-3; 7 bases match TRBD1. The CDR3 is made up of 15 amino acids. V shed 5 bases, J shed 0 bases, and the junction held 4 bases outside the gene matches. The CDR3 sequence: CASSPGGISGNTIYF. For the CDR3, the DNA is TGTGCCAGCAGTCCAGGGGGTATCTCTGGAAACACCATATATTTT.

The chain is built from TRBV19 and TRBJ1-1, with D perhaps matching TRBD1 (6 bases). Trimming left V 7 bases short and J 5 bases short, with 17 bases between. The CDR3 totals 14 residues. The germline V gene encodes CDR1 LNHDA and CDR2 SQIVND (reference sequence). The CDR3 reads CASKIQQGATEAFF. The DNA for the CDR3 is TGTGCCAGTAAGATCCAACAGGGAGCGACTGAAGCTTTCTTT.

V and J are TRBV7-9 and TRBJ2-1; D call uncertain. The germline V gene has CDR1 SEHNR and CDR2 FQNEAQ (reference sequence). V lost 4 bases and J 4 bases, leaving 8 bases between the germline ends. The CDR3 is made up of 13 amino acids. The CDR3 here is CASSSPGYNEQFF. The CDR3 nucleotides are TGTGCCAGCAGCTCCCCCGGGTACAATGAGCAGTTCTTC. Complete variable domain (other parts from reference TRBV7-9 and TRBJ2-1): DTGVSQNPRHKITKRGQNVTFRCDPISEHNRLYWYRQTLGQGPEFLTYFQNEAQLEKSRLLSDRFSAERPKGSFSTLEIQRTEQGDSAMYLCASSSPGYNEQFFGPGTRLTVL.

This clonotype has a handful of counts. The V gene is TRBV19, the J gene TRBJ1-1; D possibly corresponds to TRBD1 (6 bases). Germline V gives CDR1 LNHDA, CDR2 SQIVND (reference sequence). V lost 6 bases to trimming and J lost 3 bases, with 11 bases between them. There are 13 residues in the CDR3. The CDR3 region is CASSTGRYTEAFF. As DNA, the CDR3 is TGTGCCAGTAGCACAGGGAGGTACACTGAAGCTTTCTTT.

This chain links TRBV25-1 with TRBJ2-1; D is undetermined. Trimming took 0 bases from V and 0 from J, leaving 6 bases between them. The CDR3 totals 15 residues. Looked up from germline, CDR1 is MGHDK and CDR2 is SYGVNS. Written as DNA, the CDR3 is TGTGCCAGCAGTGAATATGAGAGCTCCTACAATGAGCAGTTCTTC. Translation: CASSEYESSYNEQFF.

The chain is built from TRBV9 and TRBJ2-7, with D unclear. Between the trimmed V and J ends, which lost 3 bases and 0 bases, there was a span of 7 bases. CDR1 and CDR2 (germline): SGDLS, YYNGEE. The CDR3 extends over 13 amino acids. The CDR3 DNA reads TGTGCCAGCAGCGGCCGTTACTCCTACGAGCAGTACTTC. This translates into CASSGRYSYEQYF.

This clonotype was seen a few times. This sequence joins TRBV7-9 and TRBJ2-7; D may be TRBD1 (6 bases). Trimming pared 6 bases from V and 2 bases from J, leaving 11 bases between. CDR1 and CDR2 from the germline V gene are SEHNR and FQNEAQ (reference sequence). The CDR3 spans 13 residues. In DNA form, the CDR3 reads TGTGCCAGCAGTGATCAGGGGCCCTACGAGCAGTACTTC. Translation gives CASSDQGPYEQYF.

This clonotype was seen only a few times. The CDR3 nucleotides read TGTGCCAGCAGTGAAGGCATTCCCGTTTATGGCTACACCTTC. Translating gives CASSEGIPVYGYTF. The gene calls are TRBV2 and TRBJ1-2; D remains unclear. V was clipped by 1 base and J by 5 bases, with 11 bases between them. This CDR3 spans 14 amino acids. CDR1 is SNHLY, CDR2 FYNNEI, per germline.

The V gene is TRBV11-1, the J gene TRBJ1-6; 7 positions match TRBD1. Germline trimming cut 0 bases from V and 7 bases from J; bases unmatched to any gene: 6. Germline assignment: CDR1 SGHAT and CDR2 FQDESV (reference sequence). This CDR3 has 16 amino acids. CDR3 in DNA: TGTGCCAGCAGCTTAGCGCCGACAGGGTTGAATTCACCCCTCCACTTT. Translation: CASSLAPTGLNSPLHF.